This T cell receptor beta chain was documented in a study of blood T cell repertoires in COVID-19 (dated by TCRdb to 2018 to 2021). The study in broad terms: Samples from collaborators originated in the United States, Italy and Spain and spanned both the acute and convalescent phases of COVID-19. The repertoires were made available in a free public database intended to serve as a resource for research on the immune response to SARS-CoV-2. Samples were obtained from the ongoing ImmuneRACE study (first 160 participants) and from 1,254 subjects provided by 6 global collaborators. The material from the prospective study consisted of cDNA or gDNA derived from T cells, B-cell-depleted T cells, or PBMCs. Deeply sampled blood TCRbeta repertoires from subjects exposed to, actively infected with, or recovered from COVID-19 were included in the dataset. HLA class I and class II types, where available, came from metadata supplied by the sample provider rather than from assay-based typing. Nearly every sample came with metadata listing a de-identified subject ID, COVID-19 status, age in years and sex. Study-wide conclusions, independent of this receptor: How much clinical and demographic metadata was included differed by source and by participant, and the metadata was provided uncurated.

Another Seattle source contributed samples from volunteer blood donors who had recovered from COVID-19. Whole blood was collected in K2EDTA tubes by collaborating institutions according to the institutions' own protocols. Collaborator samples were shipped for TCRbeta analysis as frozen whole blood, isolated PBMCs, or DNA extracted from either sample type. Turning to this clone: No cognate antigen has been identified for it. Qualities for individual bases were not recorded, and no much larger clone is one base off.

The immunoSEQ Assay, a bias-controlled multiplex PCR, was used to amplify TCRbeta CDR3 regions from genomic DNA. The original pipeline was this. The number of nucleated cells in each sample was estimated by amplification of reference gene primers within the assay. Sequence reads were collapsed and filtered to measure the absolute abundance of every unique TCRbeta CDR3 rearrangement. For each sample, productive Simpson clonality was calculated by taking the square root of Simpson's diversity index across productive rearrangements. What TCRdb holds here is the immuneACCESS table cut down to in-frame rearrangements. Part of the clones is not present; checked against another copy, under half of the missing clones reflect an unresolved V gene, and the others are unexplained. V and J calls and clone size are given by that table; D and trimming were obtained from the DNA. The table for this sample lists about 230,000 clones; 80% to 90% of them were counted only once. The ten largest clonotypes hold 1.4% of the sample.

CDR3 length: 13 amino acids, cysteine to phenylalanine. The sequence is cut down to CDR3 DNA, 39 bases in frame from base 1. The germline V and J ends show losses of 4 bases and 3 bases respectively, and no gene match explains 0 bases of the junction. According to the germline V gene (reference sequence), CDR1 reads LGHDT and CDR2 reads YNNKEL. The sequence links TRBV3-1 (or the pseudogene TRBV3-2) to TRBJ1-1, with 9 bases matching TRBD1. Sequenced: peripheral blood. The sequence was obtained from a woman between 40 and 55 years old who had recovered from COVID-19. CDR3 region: CASSRQGDTEAFF. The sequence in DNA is TGTGCCAGCAGCCGACAGGGGGACACTGAAGCTTTCTTT.